The 5 T cell receptor beta chains below come from one sample, sequenced in a study of cytomegalovirus exposure and HLA in healthy donors. The PCR employed 60 Vbeta primers together with 13 Jbeta primers. The table came from immunoSEQ multiplex PCR; TCRdb's copy has only in-frame clones and leaves some out. This sample has about 190,000 clones, with over 70% found just once. The sequenced sample was PBMCs. These receptors all come from a woman under 40 in good health and CMV-seropositive.

J is TRBJ2-1 and V is TRBV11-3; 12 positions match TRBD2. CDR3 length equals 16 residues. V shed 6 bases and J 8 bases; nucleotides not matched to a gene: 11. Per germline, CDR1 SGHNT and CDR2 YENEEA. CDR3 in DNA: TGTGCCAGCAGGATTCTGACTAGCGGGAGTGGGTATGAGCAGTTCTTC. Translation: CASRILTSGSGYEQFF.

The genes are TRBV27 and TRBJ2-5, with D perhaps TRBD2 (6 bases). This CDR3 region has 14 residues. The germline gives CDR1 MNHEY, CDR2 SMNVEV (reference sequence). Trimming took 0 bases from V and 1 from J, leaving 6 bases between them. The CDR3 DNA reads as TGTGCCAGCAGTTTATCAGCGGGCCAAGAGACCCAGTACTTC. Translated: CASSLSAGQETQYF.

The chain combines TRBV5-4 with TRBJ2-7; 7 bases align to TRBD2. The V gene's germline CDR1 is SGHNT and CDR2 YYREEE (reference sequence). V lost 1 base and J lost 2; bases outside the gene matches: 6. CDR3 length: 15 residues. The CDR3 DNA reads TGTGCCAGCAGCTTGTTCAGCGGGGACGCCTACGAGCAGTACTTC. This sequence encodes CASSLFSGDAYEQYF.

The V gene is TRBV19, the J gene TRBJ1-5; TRBD1 matches 7 bases. The germline V gene has CDR1 LNHDA and CDR2 SQIVND (reference sequence). This CDR3 region has 14 residues. V shed 9 bases and J 5 bases; nucleotides not matched to a gene: 10. The CDR3 DNA sequence: TGTGCCAGCAACCGCCGGGACAGACATCAGCCCCAGCATTTT. This gives the protein CASNRRDRHQPQHF. Supplemented by reference TRBV19 and TRBJ1-5, the full variable domain reads DGGITQSPKYLFRKEGQNVTLSCEQNLNHDAMYWYRQDPGQGLRLIYYSQIVNDFQKGDIAEGYSVSREKKESFPLTVTSAQKNPTAFYLCASNRRDRHQPQHFGDGTRLSIL.

The chain joins TRBV5-1 to TRBJ1-6, with no clear D. V lost 0 bases and J lost 8, with 9 bases in between. The germline V gene encodes CDR1 SGHRS and CDR2 YFSETQ. The CDR3 has 14 residues. CDR3 in amino acids: CASSLDPGYSPLHF. The CDR3 nucleotides are TGCGCCAGCAGCTTGGATCCGGGATATTCACCCCTCCACTTT.